Given below is one T cell receptor beta chain in context. No cognate antigen has been identified for it. One base away there is no much larger clone; base qualities are not given. The data were taken from a study of T cell responses to AZD1222 COVID-19 vaccine (dated by TCRdb to the early 2020s). Looking at the study overall: AZD1222 recipients with second doses at about 4 weeks or about 12 weeks were pooled, because spike-specific TCR depth and breadth did not differ between schedules. A total of about 230 trial participants underwent TCR sequencing, of whom 207 received two doses of AZD1222 and about 25 received two doses of the MenACWY control vaccine. Enrollment into the trials was organized by age into subgroups of 18-55, 56-69 and 70-plus years, and those subgroups contained about 150, 27 and 61 TCR-sequenced participants, respectively. Summary of the overall study and its limitations: In the small 56-69-year group, the increase in depth fell short of significance, most likely because of low power. Only a handful of AZD1222 recipients were SARS-CoV-2 seropositive at baseline, limiting conclusions about previously exposed vaccinees. Reportedly, almost half of the unique spike-specific TCRs recognized epitopes lying outside the regions that are mutated in the B.1.351 and B.1.1.7 variants. Because no samples from the day 14 peak response were available, repertoires could be characterized only after the peak T cell response. After two AZD1222 doses, spike-specific TCR breadth and depth were significantly higher than at day 0 and than in MenACWY recipients. CD4 TCRs associated with the vaccine covered the entire spike protein, and the dominant responses were in regions 160-218 and 743-854. Participants were mostly white British, with more females than males. The authors suggested clonal diversity may have been underestimated.

This specimen's time point label, per the study, means: baseline before first vaccination. Vaccinee samples were obtained from the UK trials COV001 and COV002, which included a single-blind randomized controlled phase 2/3 trial of AZD1222 (ChAdOx1 nCoV-19) in healthy adults. For TCRbeta chain sequencing, PBMC samples were collected from trial participants at day 0 and at day 28 after the second dose. Including cysteine and phenylalanine, the CDR3 has 13 amino acids. Of all the DNA, just the CDR3 is kept, 39 bases in frame from base 1. Trimming accounts for 4 bases at V and 10 bases at J, while the number of junction bases matched to no gene is 7. Based on the germline V gene, the CDR1 and CDR2 sequences are SGHTA and FQGNSA. The CDR3 regions of human TCRbeta chains were analyzed by immunosequencing. The authors' pipeline ran thus. Repertoire TCRs were checked for matches against a reference library of SARS-CoV-2-specific TCRs that had been generated using the MIRA antigen-specificity platform. Breadth was defined as the fraction of unique TCRs that were SARS-CoV-2-associated, and depth was defined as the fraction of total T cells that were SARS-CoV-2-associated. Each spike-specific TCR was assigned to its reactive spike region and to a CD4 or CD8 class using the MIRA data. Log10-transformed breadth and depth values were compared by one-way ANOVA with Sidak's multiple comparisons tests. In TCRdb, the immuneACCESS table is reduced to in-frame sequences with V and J assigned. These tables do not hold every clone; where another copy was compared, an unresolved V gene accounts for under half, and the others remain unexplained. That table furnishes V, J and clone size, whereas the DNA furnished D and trimming. This sample holds fewer than 120,000 clones; approximately 85% were observed only once. The ten biggest clones cover roughly 5% of the sample.

This receptor was obtained from an adult in good health. The starting material was peripheral blood, obtained on day 0 of AZD1222 vaccination. The rearrangement joined TRBV7-2 to TRBJ2-3; 8 bases in between match TRBD2. For the CDR3, the sequence is CASSSESGGAQYF. The nucleotides read TGTGCCAGCAGCTCGGAATCCGGGGGGGCGCAGTATTTT.